This is a list of T cell receptor beta chains from one sample in a study of cytomegalovirus exposure and HLA in healthy donors. Only in-frame clones appear in the TCRdb table, and some are missing; sequencing was by immunoSEQ multiplex PCR. Counted here are approximately 84,000 clones, approximately 69% occurring once; the ten biggest clones make up roughly 9%. Specimen: PBMCs. These receptor sequences come from a man between 35 and 55 years old in good health and CMV-seropositive. The CDR3 runs from the conserved cysteine through the conserved F or W. A D gene is named only where the DNA matches it firmly. Clone sizes are given selectively: once, few, many, or a class where the clone is expanded.

j_call | clone_size | v_call | d_call | cdr3_nt | cdr3_aa
TRBJ1-2 | NA | TRBV4-1 | TRBD1 | TGCGCCAGCAGCGACGGGACAGGGGGCGCAAATGGCTACACCTTC | CASSDGTGGANGYTF
TRBJ1-1 | NA | TRBV5-1 | NA | TGCGCCAGCAGCTTGGAACGCGTGACAAACACTGAAGCTTTCTTT | CASSLERVTNTEAFF
TRBJ2-6 | once | TRBV5-1 | NA | TGCGCCAGCACCAGGGACTCTGGGGCCAACGTCCTGACCTTC | CASTRDSGANVLTF
TRBJ1-2 | NA | TRBV2 | NA | TGTGCCAGCATATCTGTCTATGGCTACACCTTC | CASISVYGYTF
TRBJ1-1 | NA | TRBV29-1 | NA | TGCAGCGTGCGGTGGCAAGGGGCTGAAGCTTTCTTT | CSVRWQGAEAFF
TRBJ1-1 | few | TRBV11-2 | TRBD1 | TGTGCCAGCAGCAGGAGAAACCGGGACAGGAACACTGAAGCTTTCTTT | CASSRRNRDRNTEAFF
TRBJ2-7 | NA | TRBV27 | NA | TGTGCCAGCAGGTCCCAACTGAGCCTAGAATACGAGCAGTACTTC | CASRSQLSLEYEQYF
TRBJ2-2 | once | TRBV5-4 | NA | TGTGCCAGCAGCTCGGGTGGAGGTGTGAACACCGGGGAGCTGTTTTTT | CASSSGGGVNTGELFF
TRBJ1-6 | NA | TRBV27 | TRBD1 | TGTGCCAGCAGTGATCGGGACAGCAGATCACCCCTCCACTTT | CASSDRDSRSPLHF
TRBJ1-1 | NA | TRBV6-6 | NA | TGTGCCAGCAGACCCGGGGTGGCTGAAGCTTTCTTT | CASRPGVAEAFF
TRBJ2-2 | medium-sized | TRBV7-9 | NA | TGTGCCAGCAGCCCGGAGTGGTCGGGGGTCGGGGAGCTGTTTTTT | CASSPEWSGVGELFF
TRBJ1-3 | NA | TRBV10-2 | NA | TGCGCCAGCAGTGAAAGCCTCTCTGGAAACACCATATATTTT | CASSESLSGNTIYF
TRBJ2-3 | NA | TRBV4-1 | NA | TGCGCCAGCAGCCACGGGATTATCACAGATACGCAGTATTTT | CASSHGIITDTQYF
TRBJ1-5 | NA | TRBV7-2 | TRBD1 | TGTGCCAGCAGCTTTGCCGGGACAGATAGCAATCAGCCCCAGCATTTT | CASSFAGTDSNQPQHF
TRBJ1-2 | few | TRBV30 | NA | TGTGCCTGGATGTTGGGGGACCGCAGGGGCTATGGCTACACCTTC | CAWMLGDRRGYGYTF
TRBJ1-1 | NA | TRBV7-9 | NA | TGTGCCAGCAGCTTAGAGGGAGGGCGAACGACTGCTTTCTTT | CASSLEGGRTTAFF
TRBJ2-7 | NA | TRBV5-8 | NA | TGTGCCAGCAGCTTGAGGGGGTCCTACGAGCAGTACTTC | CASSLRGSYEQYF
TRBJ1-4 | NA | TRBV29-1 | NA | TGCAGCGTTCGTCAGACTAATGAAAAACTGTTTTTT | CSVRQTNEKLFF
TRBJ1-1 | NA | TRBV9 | NA | TGTGCCAGCAGCGTAGTCCGGGGTTACACTGAAGCTTTCTTT | CASSVVRGYTEAFF
TRBJ1-2 | few | TRBV7-2 | TRBD1 | TGTGCCAGCAGCCCCGACAGGGGACCCTATGGCTACACCTTC | CASSPDRGPYGYTF
TRBJ2-7 | few | TRBV25-1 | NA | TGTGCCAGCAGTATTGGCATCAGCTACGAGCAGTACTTC | CASSIGISYEQYF
TRBJ2-7 | NA | TRBV30 | TRBD1 | TGTGCCTGGAGTGGGACAGGGGTTACCTACGAGCAGTACTTC | CAWSGTGVTYEQYF
TRBJ2-7 | NA | TRBV5-1 | TRBD2 | TGCGCCAGCAAAATGGCGGGGGGGCCTAACGAGCAGTACTTC | CASKMAGGPNEQYF
TRBJ2-7 | NA | TRBV5-1 | TRBD2 | TGCGCCAGCAGCCCGCGGACTAGCGGGAGGGCCAGGCACGAGCAGTACTTC | CASSPRTSGRARHEQYF
TRBJ2-3 | NA | TRBV30 | NA | TGTGCCTGGAGTGTGGCACAGAAAGACACAGATACGCAGTATTTT | CAWSVAQKDTDTQYF
TRBJ1-1 | few | TRBV5-1 | NA | TGCGCCAGCAGCTTGGCACAAAACACTGAAGCTTTCTTT | CASSLAQNTEAFF
TRBJ1-5 | NA | TRBV5-8 | NA | TGTGCCAGCAGCTTGTTGATAATCAGGACATCTAGCAATCAGCCCCAGCATTTT | CASSLLIIRTSSNQPQHF
TRBJ2-7 | NA | TRBV27 | NA | TGTGCCAGCAGTTTCGGGCTAGCGTCCTCCTACGAGCAGTACTTC | CASSFGLASSYEQYF
TRBJ2-7 | NA | TRBV25-1 | TRBD2 | TGTGCCAGCAGTGCTCAACTAGCGGGTTACTACGAGCAGTACTTC | CASSAQLAGYYEQYF
TRBJ2-7 | NA | TRBV27 | TRBD1 | TGTGCCAGCAGTTCGGGACAGCCCTACGAGCAGTACTTC | CASSSGQPYEQYF
TRBJ2-7 | NA | TRBV5-1 | TRBD2 | TGCGCCAGCAGCTTGAGGTGGACTAGCGGGAGGGCGGGGGCCTACGAGCAGTACTTC | CASSLRWTSGRAGAYEQYF
TRBJ2-7 | NA | TRBV6-6 | TRBD2 | TGTGCCAGCAGTTACTCGTCTAGCGGGCTCTACGAGCAGTACTTC | CASSYSSSGLYEQYF
TRBJ1-4 | medium-sized | TRBV5-8 | NA | TGTGCCAGCAGCTTAAGGGGGACGGTTGAAAAACTGTTTTTT | CASSLRGTVEKLFF
TRBJ2-2 | NA | TRBV19 | NA | TGTGCCAGTATGAGGGACACCGGGGAGCTGTTTTTT | CASMRDTGELFF
TRBJ2-2 | NA | TRBV9 | TRBD1 | TGTGCCAGCAGCCCTCGGGGACAGGGGGCCACCGGGGAGCTGTTTTTT | CASSPRGQGATGELFF
TRBJ2-1 | NA | TRBV2 | TRBD2 | TGTGCCAGCAGTCGACTAGCGGGAGAGGGGGATGAGCAGTTCTTC | CASSRLAGEGDEQFF
TRBJ1-5 | NA | TRBV19 | NA | TGTGCCAGTAGTCAACGACGGGGGAATCAGCCCCAGCATTTT | CASSQRRGNQPQHF
TRBJ2-7 | NA | TRBV5-1 | NA | TGCGCCAGCAGCTTGGGGGGGGTCTACGAGCAGTACTTC | CASSLGGVYEQYF
TRBJ2-7 | NA | TRBV28 | TRBD2 | TGTGCCAGCAGTCCAGATAGCGGGAGCTCCTACGAGCAGTACTTC | CASSPDSGSSYEQYF
TRBJ1-2 | NA | TRBV6-5 | TRBD1 | TGTGCCAGCATTGGATTGGGACAGGGGGCTTTTGGCTACACCTTC | CASIGLGQGAFGYTF
TRBJ2-1 | NA | TRBV2 | TRBD2 | TGTGCCAGCACCTTACTAGCGGGAGGGCCGGGCTCCTACAATGAGCAGTTCTTC | CASTLLAGGPGSYNEQFF
TRBJ2-5 | NA | TRBV18 | NA | TGTGCCAGCTCACCTCCGACGGGGGAGACCCAGTACTTC | CASSPPTGETQYF
TRBJ2-3 | NA | TRBV4-2 | NA | TGTGCCAGCAGTCCTCCGGCGGGGGCTCTTACAGATACGCAGTATTTT | CASSPPAGALTDTQYF
TRBJ2-7 | NA | TRBV5-4 | TRBD1 | TGTGCCAGCAGCCGCCGGGACAGGGGAACCAACGAGCAGTACTTC | CASSRRDRGTNEQYF
TRBJ2-1 | once | TRBV2 | TRBD2 | TGTGCCAGCACCGGACTAGCGGGGGGGCGAAATGAGCAGTTCTTC | CASTGLAGGRNEQFF
TRBJ2-7 | NA | TRBV5-6 | TRBD1 | TGTGCCAGCAGCAGAACAGGGGACTACGAGCAGTACTTC | CASSRTGDYEQYF
TRBJ1-5 | NA | TRBV30 | TRBD1 | TGTGCCTGGAGTGTAGGGTGGACAGGGTCCGATCGGAGTCAGCCCCAGCATTTT | CAWSVGWTGSDRSQPQHF
TRBJ1-5 | few | TRBV7-9 | TRBD1 | TGTGCCAGCAGCTTAGTGCGAGGGGGCCGGTTTAGCAATCAGCCCCAGCATTTT | CASSLVRGGRFSNQPQHF
TRBJ1-2 | once | TRBV19 | NA | TGTGCCAGTAGTATAGTGGCGGCCATTTATGGCTACACCTTC | CASSIVAAIYGYTF
TRBJ2-2 | NA | TRBV4-3 | TRBD2 | TGCGCCAGCAGCCGGTCCACTCCTAGCGGGGGATACACCGGGGAGCTGTTTTTT | CASSRSTPSGGYTGELFF
TRBJ2-3 | NA | TRBV4-2 | TRBD2 | TGTGCCAGCAGCCCTCTAACTAGCGGGAGGGCCCCGGATACGCAGTATTTT | CASSPLTSGRAPDTQYF
TRBJ1-4 | NA | TRBV2 | TRBD1 | TGTGCCAGCAACCGGGGGGGACAGGGGGAAAAACTGTTTTTT | CASNRGGQGEKLFF
TRBJ2-5 | NA | TRBV29-1 | NA | TGCAGCGTTGTGGAGGGTTCTGAAGAGACCCAGTACTTC | CSVVEGSEETQYF
TRBJ2-1 | NA | TRBV28 | NA | TGTGCCAGCAGTAGGGGCTCGAATGAGCAGTTCTTC | CASSRGSNEQFF
TRBJ2-7 | NA | TRBV20-1 | NA | TGCAGTGCGACTAGTTTTGAGCAGTACTTC | CSATSFEQYF
TRBJ2-7 | few | TRBV18 | NA | TGTGCCAGCTCACCGGCGGGACGAGATCGGGCCGAGCAGTACTTC | CASSPAGRDRAEQYF
TRBJ2-7 | NA | TRBV11-3 | NA | TGTGCCAGCAGCGCTCGGGACTCCTTAGACTACGAGCAGTACTTC | CASSARDSLDYEQYF
TRBJ2-1 | NA | TRBV19 | NA | TGTGCCAGTAGTAGACAGGTGGGGCTCAATGAGCAGTTCTTC | CASSRQVGLNEQFF
TRBJ1-3 | NA | TRBV10-2 | TRBD1 | TGCGCCAGCAGTAGGATCCCGGGACAGGGGGCTGGAAACACCATATATTTT | CASSRIPGQGAGNTIYF